This T cell receptor (beta chain) was found in a study of T cell responses to AZD1222 COVID-19 vaccine. Study summary: Pooled in the analysis were second doses at about 4 or about 12 weeks.

The CDR3 is 16 amino acids. The germline CDR1 and CDR2 sequences are SGHRS and YFSETQ. V lost 1 base, J lost 0 bases, and 14 bases lay in between. Details on this clone: As yet, its antigen is unknown.

TCRdb keeps only in-frame clones here, not all; method: immunoSEQ multiplex PCR. The sample lists about 78,000 clones, 87% seen once, with under 25% in the top ten. General observations from the study: Unmutated regions of variants are reportedly targeted by nearly half of spike-specific TCRs. Donors were largely white British and mainly female; clonal diversity was possibly underestimated.

The sequence derives from an adult in good health. The chain recombines TRBV5-1 with TRBJ2-7; D is ambiguous. The sequencing used peripheral blood, collected on day 0 of AZD1222 vaccination. CDR3 DNA sequence: TGCGCCAGCAGCTTGAGAGTTTTCCGTAGCTCCTACGAGCAGTACTTC. Protein product: CASSLRVFRSSYEQYF. Complete variable domain (other parts from reference TRBV5-1 and TRBJ2-7): KAGVTQTPRYLIKTRGQQVTLSCSPISGHRSVSWYQQTPGQGLQFLFEYFSETQRNKGNFPGRFSGRQFSNSRSEMNVSTLELGDSALYLCASSLRVFRSSYEQYFGPGTRLTVT.